This T cell receptor (beta chain) was profiled in a study of Graves' ophthalmopathy and Graves' hyperthyroidism. Study-wide background: The study drew peripheral blood at initial diagnosis, before any treatment. General study findings and limits: A majority of expanded thyroid clonotypes exceeding 0.001 frequency were likewise present in blood. Using 13 signatures, a model distinguished ophthalmopathy from stable hyperthyroidism, reaching around 88% sensitivity and 81.08% specificity.

Scientists amplified the TCR beta CDR3 regions from RNA transcripts. First-round RT-PCR with HTBI primers preceded a second-round multiplex PCR. One entry per CDR3 protein results from TCRdb running MiXCR on the multiplex PCR reads. This sample has under 250,000 distinct CDR3 sequences, with 20% to 25% found just once. Trimming cost V 0 bases and J 1 base, with 10 bases left between them. The CDR3 contains 15 residues. CDR1 is SGHNT, CDR2 YENEEA, per germline. Of note for this clonotype: What it binds is not known.

The specimen was peripheral blood. This clonotype was sampled from a woman aged 45 to 65 with Graves' ophthalmopathy. This rearrangement joins TRBV11-3 to TRBJ2-7; the D is unclear. The CDR3 protein is CASSLDLEASYEQYF. CDR3 nucleotides: TGTGCCAGCAGCTTAGATCTTGAAGCGTCCTACGAGCAGTACTTC.